This TCR beta chain was documented in a study of cytomegalovirus exposure and HLA in healthy donors. Study details: In terms of ancestry, the Caucasian-associated cluster contained around four fifths of the approximately 420 genotyped donors. Points from the study as a whole: V- and J-gene trimming in TCR beta was tied to a missense DCLRE1C variant by an analysis performed later.

It was with 60 Vbeta and 13 Jbeta primers that the PCR ran. Authors' methods: Approximately 11 million shared chains were among the 60 million to 80 million unique TCR beta chains that a later analysis counted. The table came from immunoSEQ multiplex PCR; TCRdb's copy has only in-frame clones and leaves some out. Clonal size and the V and J genes are those of that table, whereas D and trimming came from the DNA. The sample lists about 120,000 clones, about 73% occurring once. Points on this clone: The antigen is undetermined.

The material sequenced was PBMCs. This receptor was taken from a woman aged 40 to 50 in good health and CMV-seropositive.

The CDR3 bases are TGTGCCAGCAGTTACCGCCTAGGACGGGGAAATGAAAAACTGTTTTTT. Its protein is CASSYRLGRGNEKLFF. The chain joins TRBV6-5 to TRBJ1-4; D gene unclear. V lost 2 bases and J 5 bases, leaving 15 bases between the germline ends. The CDR3 extends over 16 amino acids. Per germline, CDR1 MNHEY and CDR2 SVGAGI.